Below, 17 T cell receptor beta chains from the same sample are listed, as sequenced in a study of cytomegalovirus exposure and HLA in healthy donors. The PCR had 60 Vbeta and 13 Jbeta primers. The assay was immunoSEQ multiplex PCR, and TCRdb's table has in-frame clones only and misses some. This repertoire shows more than 150,000 clones, 80% found once; its top ten account for under 0.8%. The sequenced material came from PBMCs. The receptors were gathered from a boy aged 5 to 17 in good health and CMV-seronegative.

The chain is built from TRBV29-1 and TRBJ1-2; tentative D call: TRBD1 (6 bases). The ends were cut back, 1 base at V and 4 bases at J, with 10 bases in the middle. This CDR3 is 13 amino acids long. Germline V gene data show CDR1 as SQVTM and CDR2 as ANQGSEA. The CDR3 loop reads CSVEVLTGYGYTF. As DNA, the CDR3 is TGCAGCGTTGAAGTTTTGACAGGCTATGGCTACACCTTC.

The chain uses TRBV29-1 and TRBJ2-3; TRBD2 agrees at 7 bases. The J segment lost 2 bases and the V segment lost 7 bases, leaving 6 bases of the junction unmatched. The CDR3 consists of 13 residues. CDR1 and CDR2 (germline): SQVTM, ANQGSEA. CDR3 amino acids: CSGRDYLTDTQYF. CDR3 in DNA: TGCAGCGGCCGGGACTACCTCACAGATACGCAGTATTTT.

The count of this clone is one. The genes are TRBV6-1 and TRBJ2-3; 7 nucleotides match TRBD2. The germline V gene has CDR1 MNHNS and CDR2 SASEGT. CDR3 size: 13 residues. The V and J ends lost 5 bases and 2 bases, in that order; junction bases with no gene match: 1. The CDR3 nucleotides are TGTGCCAGCAGTAGGGACTACACAGATACGCAGTATTTT. Translated: CASSRDYTDTQYF.

This clone has more than one count but fewer than ten. The rearrangement links TRBV29-1 to TRBJ1-1, with D hard to call. The CDR3 runs 12 residues. V was clipped by 3 bases and J by 10 bases, with 15 bases between them. CDR1 and CDR2 from the germline V gene are SQVTM and ANQGSEA. The CDR3 DNA reads TGCAGCGTTGAGATGCGGTTCGGGAGAGCTTTCTTT. Translating gives CSVEMRFGRAFF. Full variable domain (missing parts from reference TRBV29-1 and TRBJ1-1): SAVISQKPSRDICQRGTSLTIQCQVDSQVTMMFWYRQQPGQSLTLIATANQGSEATYESGFVIDKFPISRPNLTFSTLTVSNMSPEDSSIYLCSVEMRFGRAFFGQGTRLTVV.

This sequence joins TRBV5-4 and TRBJ2-1; perhaps TRBD1 as D (6 bases). The V gene lost 4 bases and the J gene lost 5 bases, with 13 bases spanning the gap. Germline V gene sequence: CDR1 SGHNT, CDR2 YYREEE (reference sequence). The CDR3 is 14 amino acids. Here the CDR3 reads CASSRWGPNNEQFF. CDR3 bases: TGTGCCAGCAGCCGCTGGGGGCCTAACAATGAGCAGTTCTTC.

The chain employs TRBV5-1 and TRBJ1-6; maybe TRBD1 (5 bases). The germline V gene has CDR1 SGHRS and CDR2 YFSETQ. Trimming shortened V by 0 bases and J by 5 bases, and 9 bases separated the two germline ends. The CDR3 consists of 15 residues. The CDR3 region has the DNA TGCGCCAGCAGCTTGGCGGGGGGACATAATTCACCCCTCCACTTT. Translated, it gives CASSLAGGHNSPLHF. The variable domain in full, with the rest retrieved from reference TRBV5-1 and TRBJ1-6, is KAGVTQTPRYLIKTRGQQVTLSCSPISGHRSVSWYQQTPGQGLQFLFEYFSETQRNKGNFPGRFSGRQFSNSRSEMNVSTLELGDSALYLCASSLAGGHNSPLHFGNGTRLTVT.

DNA for the CDR3: TGTGCCAGCAGCGTAGTGACCGGGGATACGCAGTATTTT. Its protein is CASSVVTGDTQYF. The chain has TRBV9 and TRBJ2-3; D unresolved. Trimming shortened V by 0 bases and J by 6 bases, and 8 bases separated the two germline ends. Germline CDR1 is SGDLS and CDR2 is YYNGEE. The CDR3 runs 13 residues.

The rearrangement uses TRBV5-1 and TRBJ2-7; TRBD2 might be the D (6 bases). V was clipped by 4 bases and J by 0 bases, with 14 bases between them. There are 15 residues in the CDR3. Germline V gives CDR1 SGHRS, CDR2 YFSETQ. The DNA of the CDR3 is TGCGCCAGCAGCGTCGGGACCGGGAGCTCCTACGAGCAGTACTTC. It translates to CASSVGTGSSYEQYF.

J is TRBJ2-3 and V is TRBV4-2; D gene unclear. Deletions cut 4 bases from V and 1 base from J, with 9 bases between. The CDR3 runs to 14 residues. Germline assignment: CDR1 LGHNA and CDR2 YNFKEQ. DNA for the CDR3: TGTGCCAGCAGCCGCGACGGAGGCACAGATACGCAGTATTTT. Translation gives CASSRDGGTDTQYF.

CDR3 loop: CASRRQGSTYEQYF. The CDR3 DNA reads as TGTGCCAGCAGGCGTCAGGGATCTACCTACGAGCAGTACTTC. The genes are TRBV27 and TRBJ2-7, with D perhaps TRBD1 (5 bases). This CDR3 is 14 amino acids long. The V end was cut by 6 bases, the J end by 2 bases, with 14 bases between. Germline CDR1 MNHEY, CDR2 SMNVEV (reference sequence).

This clone was detected a few times. The chain links TRBV19 to TRBJ1-1; tentative D call: TRBD1 (5 bases). The CDR3 loop spans 14 amino acids. CDR1 LNHDA and CDR2 SQIVND come from the germline V gene (reference sequence). The V end lost 6 bases, the J end lost 5 bases, and 16 bases lay between the germline ends. The CDR3 DNA follows: TGTGCCAGTAGGGGTGGCAGGGTGTGGACTGAAGCTTTCTTT. The encoded protein is CASRGGRVWTEAFF.

Only a few counts were recorded for this clone. Other nucleotide sequences from this sample produce the same CDR3. The chain joins TRBV30 to TRBJ2-5; D perhaps matches TRBD1 (5 bases). V lost 3 bases, J lost 4 bases, and 9 bases lay in between. This CDR3 is built from 12 residues. The germline gives CDR1 GTSNPN, CDR2 SVGIG (reference sequence). In DNA, the CDR3 is TGTGCCTGGAGCGCAAGGGGAGAGACCCAGTACTTC. It yields the protein CAWSARGETQYF.

This clone was counted a single time. This chain joins TRBV19 and TRBJ1-2; 10 bases are a match to TRBD1. CDR1 and CDR2 (germline): LNHDA, SQIVND (reference sequence). The CDR3 covers 17 residues. V lost 3 bases and J lost 2; bases outside the gene matches: 9. DNA for the CDR3: TGTGCCAGTAGTATCGGAGGTCGGACAGGGGGGAACTATGGCTACACCTTC. As protein: CASSIGGRTGGNYGYTF.

This chain links TRBV6-4 with TRBJ1-2; a possible D gene is TRBD1 (6 bases). The CDR3 has 15 amino acids. The germline V gene encodes CDR1 MRHNA and CDR2 SNTAGT. Trimming left V 2 bases short and J 3 bases short, with 13 bases between. The CDR3 region is CASSDVGGGYYGYTF. The CDR3 DNA reads as TGTGCCAGCAGTGACGTTGGGGGCGGGTACTATGGCTACACCTTC.

This clone was seen once. The chain joins TRBV11-2 to TRBJ2-7; a weak D match, TRBD1 (5 bases). This CDR3 region has 15 residues. V dropped 3 bases and J dropped 3 bases, with 15 bases sitting between them. Per germline, CDR1 SGHAT and CDR2 FQNNGV. Here the CDR3 reads CASSLQGSTNYEQYF. CDR3 coding DNA: TGTGCCAGCAGCTTGCAGGGCAGTACTAACTACGAGCAGTACTTC.

V gene TRBV18 combines with J gene TRBJ2-7, with 9 bases fitting TRBD1. CDR1 and CDR2 (germline): KGHSH, LQKENI. This CDR3 spans 13 amino acids. With V trimmed by 5 bases and J by 1 base, 0 bases remained unmatched. Here the CDR3 DNA reads TGTGCCAGCTCAGGGACAGGGTCCTACGAGCAGTACTTC. Its protein product is CASSGTGSYEQYF.

The gene calls are TRBV4-2 and TRBJ2-7; TRBD2 agrees at 7 bases. V lost 4 bases, J lost 0 bases, and 12 bases stayed unmatched. The germline gives CDR1 LGHNA, CDR2 YNFKEQ. There are 17 residues in the CDR3. The CDR3 is CASSPTSGTTSSYEQYF. In DNA form, the CDR3 reads TGTGCCAGCAGCCCCACCTCCGGGACTACTAGCTCCTACGAGCAGTACTTC.